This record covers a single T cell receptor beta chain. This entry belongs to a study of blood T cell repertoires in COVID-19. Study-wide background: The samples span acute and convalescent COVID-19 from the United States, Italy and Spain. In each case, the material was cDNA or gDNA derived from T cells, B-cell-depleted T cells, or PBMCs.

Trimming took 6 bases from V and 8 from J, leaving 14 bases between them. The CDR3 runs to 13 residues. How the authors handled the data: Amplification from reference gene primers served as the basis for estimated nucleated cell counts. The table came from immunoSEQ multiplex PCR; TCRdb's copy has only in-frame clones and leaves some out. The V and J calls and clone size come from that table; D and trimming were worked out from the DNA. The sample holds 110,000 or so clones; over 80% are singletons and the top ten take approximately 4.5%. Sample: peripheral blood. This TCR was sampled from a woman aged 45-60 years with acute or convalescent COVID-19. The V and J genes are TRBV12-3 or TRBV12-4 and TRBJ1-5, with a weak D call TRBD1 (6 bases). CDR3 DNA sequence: TGTGCCAGCAGCCAGGGGCCGAAGGAGCCCCAGCATTTT. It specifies CASSQGPKEPQHF.